This passage covers 30 T cell receptor beta chains from one sample sequenced in a study of blood T cells in healthy people across ages. The use of a sample-barcoded 5' primer and a J-beta primer mix characterized a second PCR of roughly 7 to 11 cycles. TCRdb independently ran MiXCR on the 5' RACE reads; one entry per CDR3 protein. The sample includes over 300,000 distinct CDR3 sequences, more than 45% of them seen just once. The material sequenced was blood. These receptors were obtained from a man between 60 and 70 years old in good health.

The rearrangement joins TRBV20-1 to TRBJ2-5, with TRBD2 matching over 10 bases. The CDR3 contains 16 residues. Germline V gene lookup returns CDR1 DFQATT and CDR2 SNEGSKA (reference sequence). V lost 2 bases to trimming and J lost 3 bases; unmatched junction nucleotides: 9. The CDR3 region is CSARTSGEPHKETQYF. The CDR3 DNA reads as TGCAGTGCTAGAACTAGCGGGGAGCCTCATAAAGAGACCCAGTACTTC.

This sequence joins TRBV20-1 and TRBJ2-7; D remains unclear. The V and J ends lost 5 bases and 0 bases respectively, with 17 bases between them. Germline-derived CDR1 and CDR2 are DFQATT and SNEGSKA (reference sequence). The CDR3 is 15 residues long. The CDR3 here is CSALRDRSHSYEQYF. CDR3 coding DNA: TGCAGTGCTCTCCGTGACCGATCCCACTCCTACGAGCAGTACTTC.

The gene calls are TRBV5-1 and TRBJ2-3, with TRBD1 as a possible D gene (6 bases). The CDR3 contains 16 residues. Germline V gene sequence: CDR1 SGHRS, CDR2 YFSETQ. V lost 2 bases to trimming and J lost 4 bases, with 17 bases between them. The CDR3 is CASSFLTRGSADTQYF. The CDR3, as DNA: TGCGCCAGCAGCTTCCTCACCAGGGGTTCCGCAGATACGCAGTATTTT.

This clonotype was counted only a few times. In DNA form, the CDR3 reads TGTGCCAGCAGCTTAGCGGGAGGGGTAGATACGCAGTATTTT. It encodes CASSLAGGVDTQYF. The chain joins TRBV7-3 to TRBJ2-3, with TRBD2 identical over 9 bases. Germline V gives CDR1 SGHTA, CDR2 FQGTGA. CDR3 size: 14 residues. The junction had 2 bases not matched to a gene; V was cut back by 2 bases and J by 5 bases.

The V call is TRBV3-1, the J call TRBJ2-5, with D unclear. V lost 7 bases and J lost 3, with 18 bases in between. Germline V lookup: CDR1 LGHDT, CDR2 YNNKEL (reference sequence). The CDR3 covers 15 residues. Written as DNA, the CDR3 is TGTGCCAGCACCTCCAGGAGACTTTTCGAAGAGACCCAGTACTTC. Translation gives CASTSRRLFEETQYF.

This clonotype has just a few counts. The J gene is TRBJ2-7, the V gene TRBV27, with TRBD2 as a possible D gene (6 bases). Trimming left V 11 bases short and J 4 bases short, with 15 bases between. This CDR3 is built from 12 residues. Germline CDR1 and CDR2: MNHEY and SMNVEV (reference sequence). The CDR3 coding sequence is TGTGCCGCCGGGGTTCGGGGGTACGAGCAGTACTTC. Translating it yields CAAGVRGYEQYF.

This chain links TRBV2 with TRBJ1-2; 8 nucleotides match TRBD1. V trimming: 1 base; J trimming: 5 bases; junction bases outside the gene matches: 9. Germline assignment: CDR1 SNHLY and CDR2 FYNNEI. This CDR3 has 16 residues. This CDR3 is CASSEEPGQGGYGYTF. For the CDR3, the DNA is TGTGCCAGCAGTGAAGAGCCCGGACAGGGAGGATATGGCTACACCTTC.

The J gene is TRBJ2-5, the V gene TRBV20-1; TRBD2 matches 11 bases. Germline trimming cut 6 bases from V and 11 bases from J; bases unmatched to any gene: 14. In germline, CDR1 is DFQATT, CDR2 SNEGSKA (reference sequence). This CDR3 contains 14 residues. For the CDR3, the DNA is TGCAGTGCGAATCCGGGACTAGCGGATCAAGAGCAGTACTTC. It translates to CSANPGLADQEQYF.

Only one count was recorded for this clonotype. The chain combines TRBV6-2 or TRBV6-3 with TRBJ2-7; unclear D gene. V was trimmed by 11 bases and J by 3 bases, leaving 14 bases between them. The V gene's germline CDR1 is MNHEY and CDR2 SVGEGT. The CDR3 is made up of 12 amino acids. The CDR3, as DNA: TGTGCCCCCCGAAGGCGGTGCTACGAGCAGTACTTC. It specifies CAPRRRCYEQYF.

This clonotype was counted between two and nine times. V gene TRBV28 combines with J gene TRBJ2-6; no clear D. CDR3 length equals 15 residues. Germline CDR1 reads MDHEN; CDR2 reads SYDVKM. Deletions cut 3 bases from V and 0 bases from J, with 6 bases between. DNA for the CDR3: TGTGCCAGCAGTTTCCCACCCTCTGGGGCCAACGTCCTGACTTTC. This gives the protein CASSFPPSGANVLTF.

In its sample, this clonotype was seen many times. V and J are TRBV28 and TRBJ2-1; D is unresolved. The CDR3 consists of 11 residues. Germline loops: CDR1 MDHEN, CDR2 SYDVKM. V lost 2 bases, J lost 8 bases, and 4 bases lay in between. In DNA, the CDR3 is TGTGCCAGCAGTTTACTAGATGAGCAGTTCTTC. It is translated as CASSLLDEQFF.

This clonotype was counted once. The rearrangement links TRBV7-6 to TRBJ2-7, with a tentative D call TRBD1 (5 bases). The end of the DNA fits TRBJ2-5 better, so the J call may be wrong. This CDR3 region has 17 residues. Germline V gene lookup returns CDR1 SGHVS and CDR2 FNYEAQ. CDR3 in amino acids: CASSQGYPSPKGETQYF. CDR3 nucleotides: TGTGCCAGCAGCCAAGGGTACCCCTCCCCCAAGGGGGAGACCCAGTACTTC.

This clonotype was seen only a few times. The chain links TRBV5-6 to TRBJ2-7, with D possibly being TRBD1 (6 bases). This CDR3 has 14 residues. Trimming stripped 2 bases from V and 0 bases from J, with 9 bases between. Germline CDR1 and CDR2: SGHDT and YYEEEE. The CDR3 coding sequence is TGTGCCAGCAGCTTCCGGGACACCTCCTACGAGCAGTACTTC. Translation gives CASSFRDTSYEQYF.

The V call is TRBV9, the J call TRBJ2-2; 11 bases match TRBD2. CDR1 and CDR2 from the germline V gene are SGDLS and YYNGEE. With 5 bases clipped from V and 7 bases from J, the junction kept 7 bases outside the gene matches. The CDR3 is made up of 15 amino acids. The CDR3 coding sequence is TGTGCCAGCAGACAGACTAGCGGGACGAACGGGGAGCTGTTTTTT. It specifies CASRQTSGTNGELFF.

For the CDR3, the DNA is TGCAGTGCTAGAGAGAGAACAGGGCTCTATGGCTACACCTTC. It specifies CSARERTGLYGYTF. The chain uses TRBV20-1 and TRBJ1-2, with D possibly being TRBD1 (6 bases). With 0 bases removed from V and 4 bases from J, the gap between germline ends came to 12 bases. Germline assignment: CDR1 DFQATT and CDR2 SNEGSKA (reference sequence). This CDR3 region has 14 residues.

This clonotype was seen a handful of times. The chain has TRBV6-5 and TRBJ2-2; D is unresolved. Germline CDR1 reads MNHEY; CDR2 reads SVGAGI. The CDR3 is made up of 13 amino acids. V gave up 2 bases and J gave up 4 bases, with 5 bases separating them. The CDR3 sequence: CASSYMSTGELFF. CDR3 in DNA: TGTGCCAGCAGTTACATGAGCACCGGGGAGCTGTTTTTT.

This chain links TRBV28 with TRBJ2-5; 8 nucleotides agree with TRBD1. The closer fit of TRBJ2-7 to the DNA end suggests the J call may be wrong. Germline V gives CDR1 MDHEN, CDR2 SYDVKM. The CDR3 sequence is 16 residues long. In DNA form, the CDR3 reads TGTGCCAGCTCGGCACCCGGGACAGGCTCATTCTACGAGCAGTACTTC. Translating it yields CASSAPGTGSFYEQYF.

The chain uses TRBV20-1 and TRBJ2-5; perhaps TRBD2 as D (5 bases). This CDR3 comprises 15 residues. V gave up 3 bases and J gave up 0 bases, with 14 bases separating them. Germline V lookup: CDR1 DFQATT, CDR2 SNEGSKA (reference sequence). The CDR3 coding sequence is TGCAGTGCTAGCCCTGGAGGACGGAACCAAGAGACCCAGTACTTC. Encoded protein: CSASPGGRNQETQYF.

J is TRBJ2-7 and V is TRBV30, with 13 bases that match TRBD2. This CDR3 has 14 residues. V lost 4 bases, J lost 6 bases, and 6 bases stayed unmatched. Germline CDR1 and CDR2: GTSNPN and SVGIG (reference sequence). CDR3 in amino acids: CAWKGLAGAGEQYF. Here the CDR3 DNA reads TGTGCCTGGAAAGGACTAGCGGGAGCGGGCGAGCAGTACTTC.

The chain uses TRBV11-2 and TRBJ2-1; 8 nucleotides align to TRBD2. The CDR3 totals 15 residues. In germline, CDR1 is SGHAT, CDR2 FQNNGV. V shed 1 base, J shed 8 bases, and the junction held 7 bases outside the gene matches. The CDR3 DNA sequence: TGTGCCAGCAGCTTAGCGAGCGGGAGTTTATATGAGCAGTTCTTC. It codes for CASSLASGSLYEQFF.

This clonotype was counted once. The chain couples TRBV29-1 to TRBJ2-5; TRBD2 aligns across 13 bases. J lost 4 bases, V lost 7 bases, and 12 bases had no gene match. This CDR3 is built from 16 residues. The germline gives CDR1 SQVTM, CDR2 ANQGSEA. The CDR3 DNA reads TGCAGCGCCGCACCCGGACTAGCGGGAGTCGGAGAGACCCAGTACTTC. Its translation: CSAAPGLAGVGETQYF.

This clonotype occurred once. This chain joins TRBV7-3 and TRBJ2-3, with 14 bases fitting TRBD2. The junction had 11 bases not matched to a gene; V was cut back by 6 bases and J by 0 bases. The CDR3 runs to 19 residues. Germline assignment: CDR1 SGHTA and CDR2 FQGTGA. CDR3 loop: CASSPNRLAGGPSTDTQYF. The CDR3 nucleotides are TGTGCCAGCAGTCCAAATCGACTAGCGGGAGGGCCTAGCACAGATACGCAGTATTTT.

CDR3 in DNA: TGCGCCAGCAGCCGGACTAGCGGGGGGGCAGAGACCCAGTACTTC. Translation gives CASSRTSGGAETQYF. V and J are TRBV5-1 and TRBJ2-5; 15 bases are shared with TRBD2. This CDR3 region has 15 residues. CDR1 and CDR2 (germline): SGHRS, YFSETQ. Trimming at V came to 4 bases and at J to 4 bases, leaving 2 bases not matched to a gene.

This clonotype has a handful of counts. This rearrangement joins TRBV7-6 to TRBJ2-3; TRBD2 agrees at 13 bases. There are 17 residues in the CDR3. In germline, CDR1 is SGHVS, CDR2 FNYEAQ. V dropped 1 base and J dropped 6; count of bases not matched to a gene: 7. The CDR3: CASSLGTSGGPTDTQYF. The CDR3, as DNA: TGTGCCAGCAGCTTAGGGACTAGCGGGGGCCCTACGGATACGCAGTATTTT.

J is TRBJ2-4 and V is TRBV5-6, with D possibly being TRBD1 or TRBD2 (5 bases each). The J call may be faulty, since TRBJ2-7 better matches the DNA end. CDR3 length equals 13 residues. Germline CDR1 SGHDT, CDR2 YYEEEE. The CDR3 bases are TGTGCCAGCAGCTTGGCCGGGGCATCCGAGCAGTACTTC. This sequence encodes CASSLAGASEQYF.

The gene calls are TRBV5-1 and TRBJ2-3, with TRBD2 matching 14 bases. Germline values: CDR1 SGHRS, CDR2 YFSETQ. V shed 0 bases and J 5 bases; nucleotides not matched to a gene: 8. The CDR3 contains 18 residues. CDR3 in DNA: TGCGCCAGCAGCTTGGCGACTAGCGGGGGGGCCGCGAGAGATACGCAGTATTTT. Translated, it gives CASSLATSGGAARDTQYF.

The chain combines TRBV30 with TRBJ2-1, with a tentative D call TRBD2 (5 bases). The CDR3 runs to 13 residues. V lost 0 bases, J lost 10 bases, and 13 bases lay in between. Per the germline V gene, CDR1 is GTSNPN and CDR2 is SVGIG (reference sequence). The CDR3 coding sequence is TGTGCCTGGAGTGTGGCTGCCCCGGGGGAGCAGTTCTTC. Its translation: CAWSVAAPGEQFF.

The gene calls are TRBV29-1 and TRBJ1-1, with D possibly TRBD1 on 6 matching bases. The V and J ends lost 6 bases and 5 bases respectively, with 19 bases between them. Germline lookup yields CDR1 SQVTM and CDR2 ANQGSEA. The CDR3 runs to 14 residues. CDR3 sequence (DNA): TGCAGCGTCCTGGGGGCAGGGTGGGGGACTGAAGCTTTCTTT. Its translation is CSVLGAGWGTEAFF.

V is TRBV10-3 and J is TRBJ1-6, with D possibly matching TRBD1 (6 bases). Germline CDR1 and CDR2: ENHRY and SYGVKD. This CDR3 region has 14 residues. V was shortened by 4 bases and J by 10 bases, with 14 bases between the two germline ends. Here the CDR3 reads CAISGGTKGSPLHF. The CDR3 DNA is TGTGCCATCAGTGGAGGGACAAAAGGGTCACCCCTCCACTTT.

A few counts support this clonotype. This chain connects TRBV14 to TRBJ1-2; tentative D call: TRBD1 (6 bases). Trimming stripped 2 bases from V and 3 bases from J, with 10 bases between. The germline gives CDR1 SGHDN, CDR2 FVKESK. CDR3 size: 14 residues. The CDR3 sequence is CASSQLQGHYGYTF. The CDR3 region has the DNA TGTGCCAGCAGCCAACTACAGGGTCACTATGGCTACACCTTC.